This T cell receptor beta chain was sequenced during a study of blood T cell repertoires in COVID-19 (dated by TCRdb to the early 2020s). Notes on the research overall: Collaborator samples came from the United States, Italy and Spain and covered acute and convalescent phases of COVID-19. The samples were drawn from the first 160 participants of the ongoing ImmuneRACE study and from under 1,500 subjects provided by 6 global collaborators. The prospective study material was composed of cDNA or gDNA derived from T cells, B-cell-depleted T cells, or PBMCs. Deeply sampled blood TCRbeta repertoires from subjects exposed to, actively infected with, or recovered from COVID-19 were included in the dataset. A de-identified subject ID, COVID-19 status, age in years and sex were almost always included in the sample metadata. Where available, HLA class I and class II types were taken from metadata supplied by the sample provider and were not determined by assay-based typing. The repertoires were released in a freely available public database intended as a resource for research on the immune response to SARS-CoV-2. General study outcomes and caveats: The quantity of clinical and demographic metadata differed by source and by participant and was supplied without curation.

Details on this clone: Its antigen is unknown. Within one base of it there is no much larger clone, and no base qualities were kept.

At one collaborating source in Seattle, patients were enrolled during active infection and were followed longitudinally through the course of disease. Collaborating institutions collected whole blood in K2EDTA tubes following their own protocols. For TCRbeta analysis, collaborators shipped samples as frozen whole blood, isolated PBMCs, or DNA extracted from either of those sample types. TCRbeta CDR3 regions were amplified from genomic DNA by means of the immunoSEQ Assay, a bias-controlled multiplex PCR. In the paper's pipeline: The number of nucleated cells in each sample was estimated from the amplification of reference gene primers within the assay. Sequence reads were collapsed and filtered to measure the absolute abundance of every unique TCRbeta CDR3 rearrangement. Productive Simpson clonality was computed per sample as the square root of Simpson's diversity index over productive rearrangements. TCRdb's version of the immuneACCESS table is confined to in-frame rearrangements and falls short of the full clone set. An unresolved V gene accounts for under half of the shortfall where checked; the remainder is of unknown origin. That table furnishes V, J and clone size, whereas the DNA furnished D and trimming. Within this sample are around 200,000 clones, with over 70% of them counted one time only. Clones ranked in the top ten supply about 6.7% of the sample.

V and J are truncated by 2 bases and 7 bases respectively, leaving an intervening sequence of 11 bases. CDR1 and CDR2, per the germline V gene, are SGHTA and FQGNSA. Including cysteine and phenylalanine, the CDR3 has 14 amino acids. Only the CDR3 DNA stays, 42 bases, in frame from base 1. The sequence came from a woman between 40 and 50 years old with COVID-19, enrolled during active disease. The sample was peripheral blood. Here the chain combines TRBV7-2 and TRBJ1-4; TRBD1 might be the D gene, on 5 matching bases. The DNA is TGTGCCAGCAGCTTACTCAGGGTGGGTGAAAAACTGTTTTTT. This encodes CASSLLRVGEKLFF.